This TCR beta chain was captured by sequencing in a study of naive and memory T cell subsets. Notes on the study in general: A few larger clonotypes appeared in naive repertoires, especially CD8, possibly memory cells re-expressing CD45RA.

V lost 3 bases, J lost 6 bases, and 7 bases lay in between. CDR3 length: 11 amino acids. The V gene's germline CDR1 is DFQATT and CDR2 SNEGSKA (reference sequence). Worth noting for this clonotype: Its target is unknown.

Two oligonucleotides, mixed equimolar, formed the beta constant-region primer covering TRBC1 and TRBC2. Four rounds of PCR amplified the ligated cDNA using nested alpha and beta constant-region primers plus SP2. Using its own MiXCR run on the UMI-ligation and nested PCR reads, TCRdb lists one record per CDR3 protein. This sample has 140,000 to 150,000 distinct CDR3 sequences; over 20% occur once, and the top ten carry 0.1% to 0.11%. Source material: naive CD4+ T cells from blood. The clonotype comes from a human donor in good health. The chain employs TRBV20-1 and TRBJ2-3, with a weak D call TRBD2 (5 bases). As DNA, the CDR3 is TGCAGTGCTAGTGGGGAGGATACGCAGTATTTT. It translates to CSASGEDTQYF.